Below are 17 T cell receptor beta chains sequenced from a single sample in a study of T cell repertoires in ileal Crohn's disease. Only in-frame clones appear in the TCRdb table, and some are missing; sequencing was by immunoSEQ multiplex PCR. The data contain more than 2,500 clones, about 90% of them singletons. Lamina propria lymphocytes from surgical specimens were isolated on a density gradient before sorting. The sample consisted of CD4+ T cells sorted from the ileum. The receptor source for this set is an adult with Crohn's disease.

This clone occurred once. This chain joins TRBV28 and TRBJ2-7, with D possibly matching TRBD2 (5 bases). The germline CDR1 and CDR2 sequences are MDHEN and SYDVKM. CDR3 length: 15 amino acids. V was cut by 7 bases and J by 6 bases, with 22 bases left in between. This chain's CDR3 is CASNPLEGGLSEQYF. The CDR3 DNA is TGTGCCAGCAACCCCCTAGAGGGCGGTTTGAGCGAGCAGTACTTC.

This clone came up once. The chain links TRBV7-2 to TRBJ2-3, with D maybe TRBD1 (5 bases). The CDR3 spans 13 residues. Germline lookup yields CDR1 SGHTA and CDR2 FQGNSA. The CDR3 reads CAWGITGTDTQYF. As DNA, the CDR3 is TGTGCTTGGGGCATTACTGGCACAGATACGCAGTATTTT.

The chain links TRBV28 to TRBJ1-1; D might be TRBD1 (6 bases). The CDR3 has 14 residues. Germline loops: CDR1 MDHEN, CDR2 SYDVKM. Trimming stripped 10 bases from V and 3 bases from J, with 18 bases between. The CDR3 is CATIFPRGDTEAFF. CDR3 bases: TGTGCCACCATTTTTCCCAGGGGAGACACTGAAGCTTTCTTT.

This clone has just a few counts. The chain uses TRBV2 and TRBJ2-5; 11 bases line up with TRBD1. V dropped 6 bases and J dropped 5; count of bases not matched to a gene: 5. The CDR3 runs 14 residues. Germline CDR1 reads SNHLY; CDR2 reads FYNNEI. In DNA, the CDR3 is TGTGCCAGCAGCCGGACAGGGGGCCTTGAGACCCAGTACTTC. It codes for CASSRTGGLETQYF.

CDR3 loop: CASSPTRTSGAYNEQFF. Written as DNA, the CDR3 is TGTGCCAGCAGCCCGACCCGTACTAGCGGGGCCTACAATGAGCAGTTCTTC. The genes are TRBV7-2 and TRBJ2-1; 10 nucleotides line up with TRBD2. V trimming: 5 bases; J trimming: 2 bases; junction bases outside the gene matches: 9. The CDR3 is made up of 17 amino acids. Per germline, CDR1 SGHTA and CDR2 FQGNSA.

This clone has just one count. The V call is TRBV7-2, the J call TRBJ2-7; 7 nucleotides agree with TRBD2. This CDR3 comprises 12 residues. Trimming cost V 5 bases and J 4 bases; bases outside gene matches: 2. CDR1 and CDR2 (germline): SGHTA, FQGNSA. In nucleotides, the CDR3 is TGTGCCAGCAGCACCGGGAGGTACGAGCAGTACTTC. Translation: CASSTGRYEQYF.

CDR3 amino acids: CASSWGPDTQYF. The CDR3 coding sequence is TGTGCCAGCAGCTGGGGGCCAGATACGCAGTATTTT. The V and J genes are TRBV7-2 and TRBJ2-3, with D maybe TRBD1 (6 bases). The CDR3 is 12 residues long. The germline V gene has CDR1 SGHTA and CDR2 FQGNSA. Trimming cost V 4 bases and J 4 bases, with 6 bases left between them.

V usage is TRBV9 and J usage is TRBJ2-3; 10 bases are shared with TRBD2. The CDR3 sequence is 18 residues long. Trimming removed 0 bases from V and 1 base from J; junction bases left unmatched: 8. Per germline, CDR1 SGDLS and CDR2 YYNGEE. CDR3 nucleotide sequence: TGTGCCAGCAGCGTAGGGGCTAGCGGGGGTACACGCACAGATACGCAGTATTTT. The encoded protein is CASSVGASGGTRTDTQYF.

This sequence joins TRBV6-5 and TRBJ2-7, with TRBD1 as a possible D gene (6 bases). Germline V lookup: CDR1 MNHEY, CDR2 SVGAGI. The CDR3 is 12 amino acids. V was cut by 5 bases and J by 6 bases, with 11 bases left in between. The CDR3 spells CASSQGHREQYF. The CDR3, as DNA: TGTGCCAGCAGTCAGGGGCATCGCGAGCAGTACTTC.

CDR3 sequence: CASSSGLADTGELFF. The CDR3 DNA reads as TGTGCCAGTAGTAGTGGACTAGCGGACACCGGGGAGCTGTTTTTT. The J gene is TRBJ2-2, the V gene TRBV19; TRBD2 agrees at 10 bases. From germline, CDR1 is LNHDA and CDR2 SQIVND (reference sequence). This CDR3 is 15 amino acids long. Trimming took 4 bases from V and 3 from J; bases not matched to a gene: 2.

J is TRBJ2-1 and V is TRBV6-1, with 8 bases lining up with TRBD2. CDR1 and CDR2 (germline): MNHNS, SASEGT. The CDR3 extends over 12 amino acids. The trim removed 8 bases at V and 12 bases at J, leaving 9 bases unmatched. CDR3 sequence (DNA): TGTGCCAGCCCGAATCCGGGACTAGTGCAGTTCTTC. This gives the protein CASPNPGLVQFF.

The rearrangement uses TRBV6-5 and TRBJ2-2, with D possibly being TRBD1 (5 bases). The CDR3 totals 13 residues. Trimming shortened V by 5 bases and J by 6 bases, and 10 bases separated the two germline ends. CDR1 MNHEY and CDR2 SVGAGI come from the germline V gene. CDR3: CASSQSRAGELFF. In DNA, the CDR3 is TGTGCCAGCAGTCAGAGCAGGGCCGGGGAGCTGTTTTTT.

The V gene is TRBV29-1, the J gene TRBJ1-1; a possible D gene is TRBD1 (6 bases). The CDR3 loop spans 12 amino acids. Trimming removed 4 bases at V and 5 bases at J, with 11 bases between. In germline, CDR1 is SQVTM, CDR2 ANQGSEA. The CDR3 DNA is TGCAGCGTTGCCAGGGGAGGGACTGAAGCTTTCTTT. Translating it yields CSVARGGTEAFF.

This clone has a single count. V and J are TRBV18 and TRBJ1-1; D unclear. Germline V gene sequence: CDR1 KGHSH, CDR2 LQKENI. The CDR3 loop spans 12 amino acids. Trimming took 8 bases from V and 0 from J, leaving 7 bases between them. The CDR3 sequence: CASAGMNTEAFF. The CDR3 DNA follows: TGTGCCAGCGCGGGCATGAACACTGAAGCTTTCTTT.

V gene TRBV7-2 combines with J gene TRBJ2-3, with D unresolved. V was cut by 0 bases and J by 2 bases, with 6 bases left in between. The CDR3 covers 14 residues. Germline assignment: CDR1 SGHTA and CDR2 FQGNSA. CDR3 DNA: TGTGCCAGCAGCTTAGCCGTAGCCACAGATACGCAGTATTTT. Its protein is CASSLAVATDTQYF.

Only a few counts were recorded for this clone. V usage is TRBV5-5 and J usage is TRBJ1-6; 8 bases match TRBD1. J was trimmed by 9 bases and V by 6 bases; bases with no gene match: 14. Germline-derived CDR1 and CDR2 are SGHKS and YYEKEE (reference sequence). This CDR3 comprises 16 residues. CDR3 in DNA: TGTGCCAGCAACCTCCTCCTGACAGGGGCAGGTTCACCCCTCCACTTT. It yields the protein CASNLLLTGAGSPLHF. Filled out from reference TRBV5-5 and TRBJ1-6, the complete variable domain reads DAGVTQSPTHLIKTRGQQVTLRCSPISGHKSVSWYQQVLGQGPQFIFQYYEKEERGRGNFPDRFSARQFPNYSSELNVNALLLGDSALYLCASNLLLTGAGSPLHFGNGTRLTVT.

In its sample, this clone was seen once. The V gene is TRBV6-1, the J gene TRBJ1-2; D ambiguous. The CDR3 spans 14 residues. Germline CDR1 reads MNHNS; CDR2 reads SASEGT. The germline V and J ends were trimmed by 6 bases and 5 bases, with 16 bases remaining between them. CDR3 nucleotides: TGTGCCAGCAGCAACAGTGGCCTTAGGTATGGCTACACCTTC. Translated: CASSNSGLRYGYTF.